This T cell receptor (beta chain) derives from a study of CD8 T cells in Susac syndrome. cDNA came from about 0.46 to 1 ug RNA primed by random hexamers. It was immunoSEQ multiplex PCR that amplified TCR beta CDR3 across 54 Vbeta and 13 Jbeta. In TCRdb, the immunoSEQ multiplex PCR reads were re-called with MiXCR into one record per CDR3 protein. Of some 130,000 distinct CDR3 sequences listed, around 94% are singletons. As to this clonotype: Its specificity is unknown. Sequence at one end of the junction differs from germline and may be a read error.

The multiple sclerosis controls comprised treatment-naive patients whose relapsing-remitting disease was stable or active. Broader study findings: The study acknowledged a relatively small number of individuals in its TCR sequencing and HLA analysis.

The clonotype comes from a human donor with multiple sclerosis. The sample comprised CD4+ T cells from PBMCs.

The CDR3 reads CASSPQNAGELFF. The DNA for the CDR3 is TGTGCCAGCAGCCCTCAGAACGCCGGGGAGCTGTTTTTT. The chain employs TRBV5-4 and TRBJ2-2; no firm D call. The CDR3 has 13 residues. Per germline, CDR1 SGHNT and CDR2 YYREEE (reference sequence).